A selection of T cell receptor beta chains follows, all from one sample in a study of blood T cell repertoires in COVID-19. Sequenced by immunoSEQ multiplex PCR; TCRdb stores in-frame clones only, minus some. The sample has 200,000 to 250,000 clones, about 91% seen once. The sequenced material came from PBMCs or T cells enriched from blood (not recorded which). The receptors derive from a woman aged 25-40 years with acute COVID-19. Each CDR3 is given with its conserved first and last residue. The D gene is left open where the match is weak. Some rows mark clone size as missing; the rest say once, few, many or name a class of expanded clone.

>TRBJ2-3|TRBV7-2|12|-|-
CASSSTPHTQYF
TGTGCCAGCAGCTCTACCCCCCATACGCAGTATTTT
>TRBJ1-6|TRBV27|16|-|-
CASSLRFGQENSPLHF
TGTGCCAGCAGTTTAAGGTTTGGGCAGGAAAATTCACCCCTCCACTTT
>TRBJ2-5|TRBV5-1|14|-|TRBD2
CASSLGGEGETQYF
TGCGCCAGCAGCTTGGGTGGGGAGGGAGAGACCCAGTACTTC
>TRBJ1-3|TRBV9|14|-|-
CASSDQGLGNTIYF
TGTGCCAGCAGCGACCAGGGGCTCGGAAACACCATATATTTT
>TRBJ2-3|TRBV7-2|15|-|-
CASSLGALDTDTQYF
TGTGCCAGCAGCTTAGGGGCACTAGACACAGATACGCAGTATTTT
>TRBJ1-5|TRBV3-1/TRBV3-2|14|-|TRBD1
CASSQRDRGQPQHF
TGTGCCAGCAGCCAAAGGGACAGGGGTCAGCCCCAGCATTTT
>TRBJ1-6|TRBV30|15|-|TRBD1
CAWSDGTGVGSPLHF
TGTGCCTGGAGTGACGGGACAGGGGTGGGATCACCCCTCCACTTT
>TRBJ2-7|TRBV27|19|-|TRBD1
CASSLSTPGQEHISYEQYF
TGTGCCAGCAGTTTATCGACCCCGGGACAGGAGCACATTTCCTACGAGCAGTACTTC
>TRBJ2-5|TRBV13|15|-|TRBD2
CASSRGGPPQETQYF
TGTGCCAGCAGCCGCGGGGGGCCGCCGCAAGAGACCCAGTACTTC
>TRBJ2-1|TRBV5-1|15|-|TRBD1
CASSPGTGSYNEQFF
TGCGCCAGCAGCCCCGGGACAGGGTCCTACAATGAGCAGTTCTTC
>TRBJ2-7|TRBV10-1|14|once|-
CASSESGAGYEQYF
TGCGCCAGCAGTGAGTCGGGGGCCGGCTACGAGCAGTACTTC
>TRBJ2-7|TRBV5-8|15|-|TRBD1
CASSRGQGNYYEQYF
TGTGCCAGCAGCCGGGGACAGGGTAACTACTACGAGCAGTACTTC
>TRBJ1-3|TRBV5-6|13|-|-
CASSPGPRDTIYF
TGTGCCAGCAGCCCCGGTCCCAGGGACACCATATATTTT
>TRBJ2-2|TRBV13|16|-|TRBD1
CASSSLGQGLTGELFF
TGTGCCAGCAGCTCCTTGGGACAGGGGCTCACCGGGGAGCTGTTTTTT
>TRBJ1-2|TRBV6-5|13|-|-
CASSYSMGHGYTF
TGTGCCAGCAGTTACTCGATGGGGCATGGCTACACCTTC
>TRBJ1-2|TRBV6-5|11|-|-
CATISVYGYTF
TGTGCCACCATTTCAGTCTATGGCTACACCTTC
>TRBJ2-3|TRBV6-8|17|-|-
CASNQPREGVYLDTQYF
TGTGCCAGCAACCAACCCAGGGAGGGGGTGTATTTGGATACGCAGTATTTT
>TRBJ2-3|TRBV7-8|16|-|TRBD2
CASSPWTSGITDTQYF
TGTGCCAGCAGCCCCTGGACTAGCGGTATCACAGATACGCAGTATTTT
>TRBJ1-1|TRBV9|13|-|-
CASSVARDTEAFF
TGTGCCAGCAGCGTAGCACGGGACACTGAAGCTTTCTTT
>TRBJ1-5|TRBV19|16|-|TRBD1
CASSKGQGSGNQPQHF
TGTGCCAGTAGTAAAGGACAGGGGTCAGGCAATCAGCCCCAGCATTTT
>TRBJ1-6|TRBV21-1|19|-|-
CASSSPRDRGGSYNSPLHF
TGTGCCAGCAGCTCCCCCCGGGACAGGGGAGGGTCCTATAATTCACCCCTCCACTTT
>TRBJ2-1|TRBV4-3|11|-|-
CASSQGDEQFF
TGCGCCAGCAGCCAAGGAGATGAGCAGTTCTTC
>TRBJ2-3|TRBV5-1|14|once|TRBD1
CASSNYRGRDTQYF
TGCGCCAGCAGCAATTACAGGGGGCGAGATACGCAGTATTTT
>TRBJ1-4|TRBV6-1|15|-|-
CASSGWGLKAESLFF
TGTGCCAGCAGTGGATGGGGGCTTAAGGCGGAGAGTCTGTTTTTT
>TRBJ2-2|TRBV18|16|-|-
CASSPRQGKNTGELFF
TGTGCCAGCTCACCAAGGCAGGGGAAAAACACCGGGGAGCTGTTTTTT
>TRBJ2-5|TRBV3-1/TRBV3-2|14|-|-
CASSTQGPVETQYF
TGTGCCAGCAGCACTCAGGGCCCGGTGGAGACCCAGTACTTC
>TRBJ2-7|TRBV10-1|15|-|-
CASSESRDTFWEQYF
TGCGCCAGCAGTGAGTCCCGGGACACGTTTTGGGAGCAGTACTTC
>TRBJ1-1|TRBV10-1|12|-|-
CASSGQNTEAFF
TGCGCCAGCAGTGGACAGAACACTGAAGCTTTCTTT
>TRBJ2-7|TRBV5-1|14|-|TRBD1
CASSFGTGFYEQYF
TGCGCCAGCAGCTTCGGGACAGGGTTCTACGAGCAGTACTTC
>TRBJ1-2|TRBV20-1|12|-|-
CSASVSGYGYTF
TGCAGTGCTAGTGTCAGCGGATATGGCTACACCTTC
>TRBJ1-1|TRBV6-2/TRBV6-3|16|once|TRBD1
CASSRGQVYGRAEAFF
TGTGCCAGCAGTCGTGGACAGGTTTATGGGAGAGCTGAAGCTTTCTTT
>TRBJ1-1|TRBV28|15|-|TRBD1
CASSLTGGEWAEAFF
TGTGCCAGCAGCTTAACAGGGGGCGAATGGGCTGAAGCTTTCTTT
>TRBJ1-4|TRBV5-1|15|-|TRBD1
CASSAFQGGGEKLFF
TGCGCCAGCAGCGCGTTCCAGGGGGGAGGTGAAAAACTGTTTTTT
>TRBJ1-4|TRBV7-6|16|-|TRBD1
CASSLTPGQGGEKLFF
TGTGCCAGCAGCTTAACCCCGGGACAGGGAGGAGAAAAACTGTTTTTT
>TRBJ1-3|TRBV7-2|16|-|TRBD1
CASSSGGGALGNTIYF
TGTGCCAGCAGCTCAGGGGGCGGGGCTCTGGGAAACACCATATATTTT
>TRBJ2-7|TRBV6-5|14|-|TRBD2
CASRRTSGVYEQYF
TGTGCCAGCCGGCGGACTAGCGGAGTCTACGAGCAGTACTTC
>TRBJ1-6|TRBV5-1|15|-|-
CASSPSSGVESPLHF
TGCGCCAGCAGCCCCTCCTCAGGGGTTGAATCACCCCTCCACTTT
>TRBJ2-7|TRBV7-2|16|-|TRBD1
CASSLAQGAVSYEQYF
TGTGCCAGCAGCTTAGCGCAGGGGGCCGTTTCCTACGAGCAGTACTTC
>TRBJ2-3|TRBV5-1|14|-|-
CASTEMGSPDTQYF
TGCGCCAGCACGGAGATGGGGAGCCCAGATACGCAGTATTTT
>TRBJ2-1|TRBV2|14|-|TRBD2
CASSLAGENNEQFF
TGTGCCAGCAGTCTAGCGGGGGAAAACAATGAGCAGTTCTTC
>TRBJ1-5|TRBV30|13|-|-
CAWRGQINQPQHF
TGTGCCTGGAGAGGACAGATCAATCAGCCCCAGCATTTT